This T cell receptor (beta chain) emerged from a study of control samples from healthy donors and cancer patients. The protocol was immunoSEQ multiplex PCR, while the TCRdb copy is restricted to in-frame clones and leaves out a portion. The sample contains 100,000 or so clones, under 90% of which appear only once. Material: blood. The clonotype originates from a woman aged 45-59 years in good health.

CDR3 amino acids: CACTVYSGANVLTF. CDR3 bases: TGCGCCTGCACAGTTTACTCTGGGGCCAACGTCCTGACTTTC. The chain combines TRBV5-1 with TRBJ2-6, with D hard to call. The CDR3 runs to 14 residues. Per germline, CDR1 SGHRS and CDR2 YFSETQ. Trimming pared 10 bases from V and 0 bases from J, leaving 11 bases between.